This passage covers 4 T cell receptor beta chains from one sample sequenced in a study of spatial heterogeneity in lung cancer. Each CDR3 protein is one row after TCRdb ran MiXCR on the 5' RACE reads. The sample includes approximately 92,000 distinct CDR3 sequences, 9.5% to 15% seen only once; the top ten take over 40%. The time point denotes: sample taken at primary tumor resection. Tumor, nontumor lung or frozen PBMC supplied whole RNA that was sequenced unsorted. The sample was PBMCs, taken at surgery. These receptors were taken from a male donor with early-stage non-small cell lung cancer.

The sample holds a few counts of this clonotype. The chain recombines TRBV6-6 with TRBJ2-6; D perhaps matches TRBD1 (7 bases). Germline assignment: CDR1 MNHNY and CDR2 SVGAGI (reference sequence). The ends were cut back, 7 bases at V and 2 bases at J, with 15 bases in the middle. The CDR3 loop spans 16 amino acids. The CDR3 region is CASKDPGGTGANVLTF. The DNA of the CDR3 is TGTGCCAGCAAGGATCCAGGGGGGACTGGGGCCAACGTCCTGACTTTC.

The genes are TRBV5-1 and TRBJ1-6; possible D gene TRBD1, 5 bases. Trimming removed 4 bases at V and 5 bases at J, with 10 bases between. From germline, CDR1 is SGHRS and CDR2 YFSETQ. This CDR3 has 14 amino acids. The CDR3 loop reads CASSNRQNNSPLHF. The CDR3, as DNA: TGCGCCAGCAGCAACCGACAGAATAATTCACCCCTCCACTTT.

In this sample, this clonotype turned up many times. In DNA form, the CDR3 reads TGTGCCAGCAGTATCGACAGGGCTGGCTATGGCTACACCTTC. As protein: CASSIDRAGYGYTF. The gene calls are TRBV28 and TRBJ1-2; 7 bases line up with TRBD1. V lost 5 bases and J lost 4; bases outside the gene matches: 7. This CDR3 region has 14 residues. Germline values: CDR1 MDHEN, CDR2 SYDVKM.

The chain recombines TRBV29-1 with TRBJ2-7; D ambiguous. Germline V CDR1 and CDR2: SQVTM, ANQGSEA. Trimming shortened V by 7 bases and J by 6 bases, and 7 bases separated the two germline ends. The CDR3 consists of 9 residues. The CDR3 reads CSAILEQYF. DNA for the CDR3: TGCAGCGCGATACTCGAGCAGTACTTC.